This T cell receptor beta chain was captured by sequencing in a study of blood T cells in healthy people across ages. Overall study results and limits: The study regarded diversity estimates from one million T cells as underestimates.

Combining a sample-barcoded 5' primer with a J-beta primer mix, a second PCR ran for about 6 to 11 cycles. TCRdb ran MiXCR on the 5' RACE reads and lists one entry per CDR3 protein. The data contain hundreds of thousands of distinct CDR3 sequences, roughly 56% of them singletons. PBMCs numbering at least 6.5 million were isolated per sample. Comment on this clonotype: Its cognate antigen is unknown.

The source is a man aged 40-50 years in good health. The sequencing sample was made of blood.

CDR3 sequence: CASSFPEGNYGYTF. The CDR3 DNA follows: TGTGCCAGCAGCTTCCCGGAGGGGAACTATGGCTACACCTTC. The chain is built from TRBV7-9 and TRBJ1-2; D may be TRBD1 (5 bases). The CDR3 has 14 residues. Germline V gene sequence: CDR1 SEHNR, CDR2 FQNEAQ (reference sequence). The germline V and J ends were trimmed by 3 bases and 2 bases, with 10 bases remaining between them.